One T cell receptor (beta chain) is described in this entry. The target antigen is unknown. Germline V CDR1 and CDR2: SGHRS, YFSETQ. The CDR3 consists of 18 residues. The data are from a study of monozygotic twins with inflammatory bowel disease. Broader study findings: Repertoire likeness was no different across concordant and discordant twins, perhaps owing to restricted power.

Generation of cDNA took place in eight separate reactions per sample. UMIs incorporating a 6-nucleotide sample barcode were appended by means of template switching. TCRdb derives one entry per CDR3 protein from the 5' RACE reads, leaving out DNA. The sample's table shows approximately 400,000 distinct CDR3 sequences. The specimen sequenced was blood. The TCR sequence derives from a human donor with ulcerative colitis or Crohn's disease, or a healthy co-twin of an affected twin (not recorded which). V usage is TRBV5-1 and J usage is TRBJ2-3; TCRdb picks TRBD2, but there is no DNA to check that call. The CDR3 loop is CASSQPKRTSGSADTQYF.